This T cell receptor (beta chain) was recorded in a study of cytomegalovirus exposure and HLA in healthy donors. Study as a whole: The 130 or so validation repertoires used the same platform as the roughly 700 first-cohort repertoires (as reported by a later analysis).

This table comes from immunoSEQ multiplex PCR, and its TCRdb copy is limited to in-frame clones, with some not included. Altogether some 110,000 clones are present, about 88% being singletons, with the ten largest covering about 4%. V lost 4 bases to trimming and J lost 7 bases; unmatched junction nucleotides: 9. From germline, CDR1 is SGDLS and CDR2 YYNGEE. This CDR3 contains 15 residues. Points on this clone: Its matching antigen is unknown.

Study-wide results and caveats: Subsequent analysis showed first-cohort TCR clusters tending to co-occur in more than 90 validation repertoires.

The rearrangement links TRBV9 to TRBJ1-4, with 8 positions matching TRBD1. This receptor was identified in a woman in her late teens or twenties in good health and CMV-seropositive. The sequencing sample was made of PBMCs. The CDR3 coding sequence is TGTGCCAGCAGCCCCCAGGGGGCTACGGGTGAAAAACTGTTTTTT. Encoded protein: CASSPQGATGEKLFF.